One and the same sample provided the 10 T cell receptor beta chains below, sequenced in a study of blood T cell repertoires in COVID-19 (dated by TCRdb to 2018 to 2021). Receptor amplification or capture employed the immunoSEQ multiplex PCR assay. TCRdb retrieved this table from immuneACCESS and kept in-frame rearrangements only. Not all clones are present; in checked studies, unresolved V genes account for under half, and no reason is known for the remainder. The sample profile shows around 250,000 clones; 85% of them were found once. The top ten constitute 6.6% of the sample. The sample was PBMCs or T cells enriched from blood (not recorded which). The source of these receptors is a woman in her forties or fifties who had been exposed to COVID-19.

This clone has just one count. The rearrangement links TRBV30 to TRBJ1-1; no reliable D call. Germline assignment: CDR1 GTSNPN and CDR2 SVGIG (reference sequence). This CDR3 contains 13 residues. V shed 2 bases and J shed 6 bases, with 13 bases lying between them. DNA for the CDR3: TGTGCCTGGAGTAATACAGCTGGCTCTGAAGCTTTCTTT. Translated, it gives CAWSNTAGSEAFF.

The rearrangement joins TRBV2 to TRBJ1-2; tentatively, D is TRBD1 (5 bases). CDR3 length: 17 amino acids. Germline CDR1 and CDR2: SNHLY and FYNNEI. V was pared by 8 bases and J by 6 bases, with 28 bases between. CDR3 sequence: CASRRPPGSGLGDGYTF. In DNA, the CDR3 is TGTGCCAGCCGCCGCCCGCCAGGGTCGGGACTAGGGGATGGCTACACCTTC.

The genes are TRBV3-1 (or the pseudogene TRBV3-2) and TRBJ1-5; 12 positions agree with TRBD1. In germline, CDR1 is LGHDT, CDR2 YNNKEL (reference sequence). CDR3 size: 14 residues. V shed 4 bases, J shed 7 bases, and the junction held 2 bases outside the gene matches. The CDR3 protein is CASSLGTGGQPQHF. Here the CDR3 DNA reads TGTGCCAGCAGCCTGGGGACAGGGGGCCAGCCCCAGCATTTT.

The CDR3 sequence is CASSLHQSSGTDTQYF. The CDR3 DNA is TGTGCCAGCAGCCTTCACCAGAGTAGCGGCACAGATACGCAGTATTTT. The chain is built from TRBV9 and TRBJ2-3; a weak D match, TRBD2 (5 bases). The germline V and J ends were trimmed by 4 bases and 1 base, with 16 bases remaining between them. The germline V gene encodes CDR1 SGDLS and CDR2 YYNGEE. The CDR3 has 16 residues.

This rearrangement joins TRBV7-2 to TRBJ1-3, with D perhaps TRBD1 (6 bases). CDR1 SGHTA and CDR2 FQGNSA come from the germline V gene. CDR3 length equals 14 residues. V lost 5 bases and J 4 bases, leaving 12 bases between the germline ends. For the CDR3, the DNA is TGTGCCAGCAGCATTCGGGACATGGGAAACACCATATATTTT. It specifies CASSIRDMGNTIYF.

The chain joins TRBV24-1 to TRBJ2-3; tentative D call: TRBD2 (5 bases). The germline CDR1 and CDR2 sequences are KGHDR and SFDVKD. CDR3 length: 17 residues. The V end was cut by 4 bases, the J end by 7 bases, with 23 bases between. CDR3 sequence: CATSDPSTSLLANTQYF. The CDR3 nucleotides are TGTGCCACCAGTGACCCCTCCACCTCTCTGCTAGCAAATACGCAGTATTTT.

The V and J genes are TRBV28 and TRBJ1-3; D unresolved. The germline V gene encodes CDR1 MDHEN and CDR2 SYDVKM. V was cut by 3 bases and J by 14 bases, with 17 bases left in between. The length of the CDR3 is 13 residues. CDR3 sequence reads: CASSLDGVRFLYF. The CDR3 DNA follows: TGTGCCAGCAGTTTGGATGGCGTCAGGTTCCTATATTTT.

The chain uses TRBV5-1 and TRBJ2-5; D is possibly TRBD2 (5 bases). This CDR3 has 15 amino acids. The germline CDR1 and CDR2 sequences are SGHRS and YFSETQ. Trimming removed 4 bases from V and 4 bases from J, with 17 bases in between. Here the CDR3 DNA reads TGCGCCAGCAGCCCACGGACTCAGGTAGGAGAGACCCAGTACTTC. It codes for CASSPRTQVGETQYF.

This chain joins TRBV11-2 and TRBJ2-7; D is uncertain. CDR3 size: 12 residues. Germline CDR1 is SGHAT and CDR2 is FQNNGV. Between the trimmed V and J ends, which lost 4 bases and 4 bases, there was a span of 8 bases. CDR3 protein: CASSSVHYEQYF. The CDR3 DNA sequence: TGTGCCAGCAGCTCTGTACATTACGAGCAGTACTTC.

The chain combines TRBV5-4 with TRBJ2-3, with 7 bases identical to TRBD2. The CDR3 spans 16 residues. Germline values: CDR1 SGHNT, CDR2 YYREEE (reference sequence). J gave up 4 bases and V 0 bases, and 8 bases lay outside the gene matches. The CDR3 is CASSLAIGGGADTQYF. CDR3 in DNA: TGTGCCAGCAGCTTGGCCATAGGTGGGGGGGCAGATACGCAGTATTTT. The full variable domain, in which reference TRBV5-4 and TRBJ2-3 provide the parts outside the CDR3, is ETGVTQSPTHLIKTRGQQVTLRCSSQSGHNTVSWYQQALGQGPQFIFQYYREEENGRGNFPPRFSGLQFPNYSSELNVNALELDDSALYLCASSLAIGGGADTQYFGPGTRLTVL.